One and the same sample provided the 32 T cell receptor beta chains below, sequenced in a study of blood T cell repertoires in COVID-19 (dated by TCRdb to 2019 to 2021). Receptor amplification or capture employed the immunoSEQ multiplex PCR assay. TCRdb stores this immuneACCESS table with in-frame sequences only. Part of the clones is absent; in the studies checked, under half of the shortfall reflects unresolved V genes, and no reason is known for the rest. The sample contains some 150,000 clones, 81% of them found a single time. The ten largest clones capture more than 7.5% of the sample. Sequenced: peripheral blood. The receptors come from a woman in her sixties or seventies with active or convalescent COVID-19.

In this sample, this clone turned up once. The V call is TRBV6-1, the J call TRBJ1-5, with a possible D match to TRBD1 (6 bases). The CDR3 contains 17 residues. Germline CDR1 reads MNHNS; CDR2 reads SASEGT. The V end lost 2 bases, the J end lost 0 bases, and 14 bases lay between the germline ends. CDR3 residues: CASSELGAQVSNQPQHF. CDR3 coding DNA: TGTGCCAGCAGTGAATTGGGGGCCCAGGTTAGCAATCAGCCCCAGCATTTT.

This clone has just a few counts. The chain joins TRBV6-1 to TRBJ1-5; D is ambiguous. CDR3 size: 15 residues. Germline loops: CDR1 MNHNS, CDR2 SASEGT. The V and J ends lost 1 base and 1 base respectively, with 8 bases between them. CDR3 DNA: TGTGCCAGCAGTGAAGGGTCCCTAAGCAATCAGCCCCAGCATTTT. Protein product: CASSEGSLSNQPQHF.

V gene TRBV14 combines with J gene TRBJ2-3; TRBD2 agrees at 9 bases. This CDR3 region has 15 residues. V lost 5 bases, J lost 1 base, and 4 bases stayed unmatched. Germline V gene lookup returns CDR1 SGHDN and CDR2 FVKESK. The DNA for the CDR3 is TGTGCCAGCAGCTATTGGACTAGCGGCACAGATACGCAGTATTTT. Its protein product is CASSYWTSGTDTQYF.

The genes are TRBV29-1 and TRBJ2-2; 7 positions agree with TRBD2. V lost 3 bases, J lost 7 bases, and 5 bases stayed unmatched. CDR1 SQVTM and CDR2 ANQGSEA come from the germline V gene. The CDR3 consists of 13 residues. The CDR3 loop reads CSVEFREGGELFF. The DNA of the CDR3 is TGCAGCGTTGAGTTCAGGGAGGGCGGGGAGCTGTTTTTT.

The chain has TRBV5-4 and TRBJ2-3, with a weak D call TRBD2 (5 bases). In germline, CDR1 is SGHNT, CDR2 YYREEE (reference sequence). Trimming stripped 1 base from V and 1 base from J, with 10 bases between. CDR3 length: 15 amino acids. The CDR3 loop reads CASSLRRVGTDTQYF. In DNA form, the CDR3 reads TGTGCCAGCAGCTTGCGGCGGGTAGGCACAGATACGCAGTATTTT.

The chain carries TRBV9 and TRBJ2-1; tentative D call: TRBD1 (5 bases). The CDR3 is 16 residues long. Germline-derived CDR1 and CDR2 are SGDLS and YYNGEE. The V gene lost 4 bases and the J gene lost 0 bases, with 14 bases spanning the gap. The CDR3 DNA is TGTGCCAGCAGCCCCAGGGCTTTCCTCTCCTACAATGAGCAGTTCTTC. Residues: CASSPRAFLSYNEQFF.

The chain couples TRBV6-1 to TRBJ2-3; 8 nucleotides agree with TRBD1. Trimming removed 5 bases from V and 14 bases from J; junction bases left unmatched: 9. Germline V gene lookup returns CDR1 MNHNS and CDR2 SASEGT. The CDR3 is made up of 12 amino acids. The CDR3 loop is CASSIGQGVLYF. CDR3 sequence (DNA): TGTGCCAGCAGTATAGGACAGGGTGTGCTGTATTTT.

CDR3 sequence reads: CASSYGGTAYEQYF. CDR3 DNA: TGTGCCAGCAGTTACGGGGGGACCGCCTACGAGCAGTACTTC. J is TRBJ2-7 and V is TRBV6-2 or TRBV6-3; possible D gene TRBD2, 6 bases. Trimming removed 2 bases from V and 2 bases from J, with 10 bases in between. CDR1 is MNHEY and CDR2 is SVGEGT in the germline V gene. The CDR3 consists of 14 residues.

This chain links TRBV5-1 with TRBJ1-2; D is possibly TRBD1 (5 bases). Germline-derived CDR1 and CDR2 are SGHRS and YFSETQ. The V gene lost 0 bases and the J gene lost 8 bases, with 8 bases spanning the gap. The length of the CDR3 is 12 residues. The CDR3 loop is CASSLAGEGYTF. The CDR3 coding sequence is TGCGCCAGCAGCTTGGCGGGGGAAGGCTACACCTTC. The full variable domain, its missing parts supplied by reference TRBV5-1 and TRBJ1-2, is KAGVTQTPRYLIKTRGQQVTLSCSPISGHRSVSWYQQTPGQGLQFLFEYFSETQRNKGNFPGRFSGRQFSNSRSEMNVSTLELGDSALYLCASSLAGEGYTFGSGTRLTVV.

The table lists this clone with a few counts. CDR3 coding DNA: TGTGCCAGCAGTACTTGGGCGGGAGGGGACACTGAAGCTTTCTTT. Residues: CASSTWAGGDTEAFF. This sequence joins TRBV2 and TRBJ1-1; TRBD1 might be the D (5 bases). CDR1 is SNHLY and CDR2 is FYNNEI in the germline V gene. CDR3 length equals 15 residues. The V end was cut by 5 bases, the J end by 3 bases, with 16 bases between.

The rearrangement uses TRBV7-8 and TRBJ1-1, with D maybe TRBD1 (5 bases). This CDR3 has 15 residues. V gave up 1 base and J gave up 6 bases, with 15 bases separating them. Germline CDR1 and CDR2: SGHVS and FQNEAQ. The CDR3 reads CASSLGLHQGAEAFF. CDR3 coding DNA: TGTGCCAGCAGCTTAGGGTTGCATCAGGGCGCTGAAGCTTTCTTT.

The V and J genes are TRBV6-1 and TRBJ1-1, with 8 bases identical to TRBD1. The CDR3 totals 14 residues. Germline trimming cut 3 bases from V and 5 bases from J; bases unmatched to any gene: 5. Germline assignment: CDR1 MNHNS and CDR2 SASEGT. The CDR3 nucleotides are TGTGCCAGCAGTGACGGACAGGGAAGGACTGAAGCTTTCTTT. This translates into CASSDGQGRTEAFF.

The chain employs TRBV19 and TRBJ1-4, with D possibly matching TRBD1 (6 bases). Trimming pared 4 bases from V and 8 bases from J, leaving 14 bases between. The CDR3 extends over 14 amino acids. Looked up from germline, CDR1 is LNHDA and CDR2 is SQIVND (reference sequence). CDR3 sequence reads: CASSTGQKSEKLFF. The DNA for the CDR3 is TGTGCCAGTAGTACAGGACAGAAGTCCGAAAAACTGTTTTTT.

This clone was detected once. The V call is TRBV7-2, the J call TRBJ2-7, with a weak D call TRBD1 (6 bases). CDR3 length equals 13 residues. Germline V gene lookup returns CDR1 SGHTA and CDR2 FQGNSA. V lost 3 bases to trimming and J lost 5 bases, with 11 bases between them. CDR3 sequence reads: CASSLNRVNEQYF. The CDR3 coding sequence is TGTGCCAGCAGCTTGAACAGGGTAAACGAGCAGTACTTC.

This clone was seen a handful of times. J is TRBJ2-7 and V is TRBV5-1, with 11 positions matching TRBD2. CDR1 and CDR2 from the germline V gene are SGHRS and YFSETQ. V was pared by 4 bases and J by 2 bases, with 8 bases of the junction left unmatched. CDR3 size: 16 residues. CDR3 DNA: TGCGCCAGCAGCCTTTTCCTAGCGGGAGGCCCCTACGAGCAGTACTTC. It yields the protein CASSLFLAGGPYEQYF.

The CDR3 protein is CASSVVAGGAQDTQYF. CDR3 DNA sequence: TGTGCCAGCAGCGTAGTGGCGGGGGGGGCCCAGGATACGCAGTATTTT. The rearrangement uses TRBV9 and TRBJ2-3; 9 nucleotides agree with TRBD2. The CDR3 extends over 16 amino acids. The germline V gene has CDR1 SGDLS and CDR2 YYNGEE. V gave up 0 bases and J gave up 6 bases; unmatched junction bases: 8.

The chain is built from TRBV5-5 and TRBJ1-1; a possible D gene is TRBD1 (5 bases). V was shortened by 4 bases and J by 1 base, with 20 bases between the two germline ends. Germline CDR1 is SGHKS and CDR2 is YYEKEE (reference sequence). The CDR3 loop spans 17 amino acids. The CDR3 sequence is CASSPRSRELGNTEAFF. The CDR3, as DNA: TGTGCCAGCAGCCCACGTAGCAGGGAACTGGGGAACACTGAAGCTTTCTTT. The variable domain in full, with the rest retrieved from reference TRBV5-5 and TRBJ1-1, is DAGVTQSPTHLIKTRGQQVTLRCSPISGHKSVSWYQQVLGQGPQFIFQYYEKEERGRGNFPDRFSARQFPNYSSELNVNALLLGDSALYLCASSPRSRELGNTEAFFGQGTRLTVV.

J is TRBJ2-1 and V is TRBV4-3; D not certain. Germline CDR1 LGHNA, CDR2 YSLEER. V lost 0 bases and J 9 bases, leaving 6 bases between the germline ends. The length of the CDR3 is 12 residues. CDR3 coding DNA: TGCGCCAGCAGCCAAGACGCGGCTGAGCAGTTCTTC. It specifies CASSQDAAEQFF.

To note about this clone: The sample has other DNA sequences that encode this CDR3 too. The chain combines TRBV19 with TRBJ1-1; a possible D gene is TRBD1 (6 bases). The CDR3 contains 13 residues. The germline V gene encodes CDR1 LNHDA and CDR2 SQIVND (reference sequence). V was pared by 4 bases and J by 2 bases, with 8 bases between. The DNA of the CDR3 is TGTGCCAGTAGTACACAGGGAAACACTGAAGCTTTCTTT. It yields the protein CASSTQGNTEAFF.

DNA of the CDR3: TGTGCCAGCAGCTTAGTTTCTTCAGCGGGGGGCGGTCAGCCCCAGCATTTT. Protein: CASSLVSSAGGGQPQHF. The chain employs TRBV7-2 and TRBJ1-5, with a weak D call TRBD1 (6 bases). V was cut by 1 base and J by 6 bases, with 19 bases left in between. The germline CDR1 and CDR2 sequences are SGHTA and FQGNSA. This CDR3 has 17 residues.

The V gene is TRBV28, the J gene TRBJ1-5; perhaps TRBD1 as D (5 bases). The CDR3 sequence is 14 residues long. Germline assignment: CDR1 MDHEN and CDR2 SYDVKM. Trimming pared 2 bases from V and 7 bases from J, leaving 12 bases between. The CDR3 DNA follows: TGTGCCAGCAGTTTAGAGGAGTCAGGGCAGCCCCAGCATTTT. It translates to CASSLEESGQPQHF.

This clone has a single count. V is TRBV19 and J is TRBJ1-2; 7 bases are a match to TRBD1. From germline, CDR1 is LNHDA and CDR2 SQIVND (reference sequence). V lost 4 bases and J lost 4; bases outside the gene matches: 9. The CDR3 contains 15 residues. The CDR3 here is CASSTSRGVAYGYTF. The DNA of the CDR3 is TGTGCCAGTAGTACCTCCAGGGGGGTCGCCTATGGCTACACCTTC.

The chain combines TRBV28 with TRBJ1-5, with D uncertain. The CDR3 length is 17 residues. Trimming removed 3 bases at V and 7 bases at J, with 22 bases between. CDR1 and CDR2 from the germline V gene are MDHEN and SYDVKM. CDR3 DNA: TGTGCCAGCAGTTTCCGGAATCTGGGGAAAGGGAGGCAGCCCCAGCATTTT. Translation: CASSFRNLGKGRQPQHF.

The V and J genes are TRBV28 and TRBJ2-7; possible D gene TRBD2, 7 bases. The ends were cut back, 8 bases at V and 4 bases at J, with 12 bases in the middle. The CDR3 has 12 residues. Germline CDR1 MDHEN, CDR2 SYDVKM. This CDR3 is CASWGGPYEQYF. The CDR3 DNA reads TGTGCCAGCTGGGGGGGGCCTTACGAGCAGTACTTC.

V usage is TRBV3-1 (or the pseudogene TRBV3-2) and J usage is TRBJ1-2, with 7 bases matching TRBD1. The CDR3 is made up of 15 amino acids. Germline V gives CDR1 LGHDT, CDR2 YNNKEL (reference sequence). Trimming removed 3 bases from V and 0 bases from J; junction bases left unmatched: 4. CDR3 region: CASSHTGASNYGYTF. The DNA of the CDR3 is TGTGCCAGCAGCCACACAGGGGCGTCTAACTATGGCTACACCTTC.

The rearrangement uses TRBV19 and TRBJ1-6, with D possibly matching TRBD1 (6 bases). V was trimmed by 2 bases and J by 1 base, leaving 12 bases between them. Germline V lookup: CDR1 LNHDA, CDR2 SQIVND (reference sequence). This CDR3 comprises 17 residues. DNA for the CDR3: TGTGCCAGTAGTATAAGGGACAAGGAGTCCTATAATTCACCCCTCCACTTT. Translation gives CASSIRDKESYNSPLHF.

The CDR3 region is CASSSHRGGILENTEAFF. In DNA, the CDR3 is TGTGCCAGCAGTTCCCACAGGGGCGGGATATTAGAGAACACTGAAGCTTTCTTT. This chain connects TRBV28 to TRBJ1-1; 7 nucleotides agree with TRBD1. The CDR3 runs to 18 residues. The V gene end was trimmed by 4 bases and the J gene end by 1 base; junction bases not matched to a gene: 15. From germline, CDR1 is MDHEN and CDR2 SYDVKM.

The CDR3 region is CASSYAESTEAFF. CDR3 nucleotides: TGTGCCAGCAGTTACGCGGAGAGCACTGAAGCTTTCTTT. V and J are TRBV6-5 and TRBJ1-1; no reliable D call. The CDR3 runs 13 residues. Germline CDR1 and CDR2: MNHEY and SVGAGI. V was cut by 2 bases and J by 4 bases, with 8 bases left in between.

The chain couples TRBV11-2 to TRBJ1-6; D possibly corresponds to TRBD1 (6 bases). The germline V and J ends were trimmed by 3 bases and 7 bases, with 19 bases remaining between them. Per germline, CDR1 SGHAT and CDR2 FQNNGV. This CDR3 spans 17 amino acids. DNA for the CDR3: TGTGCCAGCAGCTTTAGTAGGGGGGGGGTCAGCAATTCACCCCTCCACTTT. The encoded protein is CASSFSRGGVSNSPLHF. Based on the CDR3 plus reference TRBV11-2 and TRBJ1-6, the full variable domain is EAGVAQSPRYKIIEKRQSVAFWCNPISGHATLYWYQQILGQGPKLLIQFQNNGVVDDSQLPKDRFSAERLKGVDSTLKIQPAKLEDSAVYLCASSFSRGGVSNSPLHFGNGTRLTVT.

The chain employs TRBV7-8 and TRBJ1-5; 10 bases match TRBD1. Germline loops: CDR1 SGHVS, CDR2 FQNEAQ. This CDR3 contains 16 residues. V shed 5 bases, J shed 4 bases, and the junction held 8 bases outside the gene matches. CDR3 nucleotides: TGTGCCAGCAGCCGTGGACAGGGGGTCTTTAATCAGCCCCAGCATTTT. Its protein is CASSRGQGVFNQPQHF.

The chain is built from TRBV9 and TRBJ2-2, with 8 bases aligning to TRBD1. Looked up from germline, CDR1 is SGDLS and CDR2 is YYNGEE. Trimming cost V 3 bases and J 3 bases; bases outside gene matches: 4. The CDR3 totals 15 residues. In DNA, the CDR3 is TGTGCCAGCAGCGGAGAGGACAGGGACACCGGGGAGCTGTTTTTT. This codes for CASSGEDRDTGELFF.

This clone was recorded a few times. This rearrangement joins TRBV19 to TRBJ2-2; D perhaps matches TRBD1 (5 bases). This CDR3 spans 12 amino acids. Germline V gene lookup returns CDR1 LNHDA and CDR2 SQIVND (reference sequence). Trimming shortened V by 6 bases and J by 11 bases, and 13 bases separated the two germline ends. DNA for the CDR3: TGTGCCAGTAGCGTCGGTACAGGAGAGCTGTTTTTT. Its translation: CASSVGTGELFF.